Following are 8 T cell receptor beta chains from one sample sequenced in a study of CD4 and CD8 cells across lung adenocarcinoma regions. Each CDR3 protein is one row after TCRdb ran MiXCR on the PCR reads. The repertoire has over 1,500 distinct CDR3 sequences, 46% of them found once; the top ten carry 22%. Input material: CD4+ T cells from the center of a lung tumor. These receptors were collected from a female donor with lung adenocarcinoma. The CD4 and CD8 labels of this study may be unreliable.

This clonotype was observed a handful of times. This sequence joins TRBV14 and TRBJ2-3, with a weak D call TRBD2 (7 bases). Germline values: CDR1 SGHDN, CDR2 FVKESK. Trimming stripped 4 bases from V and 6 bases from J, with 20 bases between. The CDR3 runs 16 residues. The CDR3 reads CASSLLRGRAADTQYF. CDR3 nucleotides: TGTGCCAGCAGCCTCTTAAGGGGGAGGGCCGCCGATACGCAGTATTTT.

Note on this clonotype: One junction end disagrees with the germline gene, perhaps due to a read error. J is TRBJ2-1 and V is TRBV5-1, with 10 bases aligning to TRBD2. CDR1 and CDR2 from the germline V gene are SGHRS and YFSETQ. There are 16 residues in the CDR3. The CDR3 sequence is CASSLNLAGVGNERFF. The CDR3 DNA sequence: TGCGCCAGCAGCTTGAACCTAGCGGGAGTGGGTAATGAGCGGTTCTTC. Combining the CDR3 with reference TRBV5-1 and TRBJ2-1 gives the whole variable domain KAGVTQTPRYLIKTRGQQVTLSCSPISGHRSVSWYQQTPGQGLQFLFEYFSETQRNKGNFPGRFSGRQFSNSRSEMNVSTLELGDSALYLCASSLNLAGVGNERFFGPGTRLTVL.

The genes are TRBV25-1 and TRBJ1-1; possibly TRBD1 for D (5 bases). V dropped 1 base and J dropped 5 bases, with 23 bases sitting between them. Looked up from germline, CDR1 is MGHDK and CDR2 is SYGVNS. The CDR3 has 18 amino acids. CDR3 amino acids: CASSEFLAGSGGWTEAFF. CDR3 DNA sequence: TGTGCCAGCAGTGAATTTCTTGCAGGGAGCGGGGGATGGACTGAAGCTTTCTTT.

V usage is TRBV3-1 and J usage is TRBJ2-3; D gene uncertain. Germline V gene data show CDR1 as LGHDT and CDR2 as YNNKEL (reference sequence). This CDR3 has 17 amino acids. V dropped 4 bases and J dropped 2 bases, with 19 bases sitting between them. The CDR3 protein is CASSRKSLLSYTDTQYF. In DNA, the CDR3 is TGTGCCAGCAGCCGCAAGAGCCTATTGAGTTACACAGATACGCAGTATTTT.

The chain recombines TRBV27 with TRBJ1-2, with a tentative D call TRBD1 (5 bases). In germline, CDR1 is MNHEY, CDR2 SMNVEV (reference sequence). V shed 4 bases and J shed 4 bases, with 10 bases lying between them. CDR3 length equals 13 residues. The CDR3 bases are TGTGCCAGCAGTTCACACCAGGGCTATGGCTACACCTTC. It is translated as CASSSHQGYGYTF.

The gene calls are TRBV12-5 and TRBJ1-1; D call uncertain. CDR1 is LGHNT, CDR2 FRNRAP, per germline. V lost 5 bases and J lost 7, with 11 bases in between. This CDR3 contains 12 residues. CDR3 loop: CASGAGLGEAFF. In DNA, the CDR3 is TGTGCTAGTGGTGCCGGGTTGGGTGAAGCTTTCTTT.

CDR3 protein: CASRQGSAETQYF. Here the CDR3 DNA reads TGTGCCAGCAGACAGGGGAGCGCGGAGACCCAGTACTTC. The chain is built from TRBV6-1 and TRBJ2-3; 7 bases align to TRBD1. The closer fit of TRBJ2-5 to the DNA end suggests the J call may be wrong. The CDR3 extends over 13 amino acids. CDR1 MNHNS and CDR2 SASEGT come from the germline V gene.

As to this clonotype: A much larger clone differs from this one at a single base, so this may be a read error. The CDR3 does not close with the conserved phenylalanine or tryptophan, likely indicating a read error. The DNA is left out, because the CDR3 cannot be placed on it with certainty; the CDR3 is given as TCRdb lists it. The chain carries TRBV27 and TRBJ2-3. Germline V CDR1 and CDR2: MNHEY, SMNVEV (reference sequence). The CDR3 extends over 11 residues, inclusive of both ends. This CDR3 reads CASILPWSQSS.